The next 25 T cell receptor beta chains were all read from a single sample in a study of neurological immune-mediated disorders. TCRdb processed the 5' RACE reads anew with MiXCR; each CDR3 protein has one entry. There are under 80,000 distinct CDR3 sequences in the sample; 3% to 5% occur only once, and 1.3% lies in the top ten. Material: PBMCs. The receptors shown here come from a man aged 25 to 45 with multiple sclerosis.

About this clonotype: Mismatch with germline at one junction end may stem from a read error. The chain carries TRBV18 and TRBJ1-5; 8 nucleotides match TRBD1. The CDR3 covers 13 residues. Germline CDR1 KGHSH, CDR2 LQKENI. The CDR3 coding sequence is TGTGCCAGCTCCCAGGGGGCAGATCAGCCCCAGAATTTT. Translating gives CASSQGADQPQNF.

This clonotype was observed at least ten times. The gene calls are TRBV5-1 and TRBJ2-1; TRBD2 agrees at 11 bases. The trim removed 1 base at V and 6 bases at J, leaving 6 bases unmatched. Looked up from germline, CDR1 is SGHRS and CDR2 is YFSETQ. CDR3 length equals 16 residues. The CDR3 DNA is TGCGCCAGCAGCTTGACGCTAGCGGGGGGCCCCAATGAGCAGTTCTTC. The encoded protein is CASSLTLAGGPNEQFF.

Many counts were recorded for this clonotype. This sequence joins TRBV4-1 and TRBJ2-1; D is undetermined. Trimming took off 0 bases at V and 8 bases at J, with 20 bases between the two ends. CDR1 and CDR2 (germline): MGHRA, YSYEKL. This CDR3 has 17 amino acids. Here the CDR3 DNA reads TGCGCCAGCAGCCAAGAGGCTTACCCACAAGAGGACGATGAGCAGTTCTTC. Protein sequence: CASSQEAYPQEDDEQFF.

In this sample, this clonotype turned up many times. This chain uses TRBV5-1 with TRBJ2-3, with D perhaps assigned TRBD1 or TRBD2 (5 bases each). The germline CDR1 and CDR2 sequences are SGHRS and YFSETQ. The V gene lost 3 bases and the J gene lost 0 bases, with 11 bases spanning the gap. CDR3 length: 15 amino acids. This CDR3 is CASSSGTVSTDTQYF. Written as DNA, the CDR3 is TGCGCCAGCAGCTCCGGGACGGTTAGCACAGATACGCAGTATTTT.

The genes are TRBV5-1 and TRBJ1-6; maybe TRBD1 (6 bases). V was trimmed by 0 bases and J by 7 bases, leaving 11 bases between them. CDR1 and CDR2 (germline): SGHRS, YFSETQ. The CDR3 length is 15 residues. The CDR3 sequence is CASSLEQGQNSPLHF. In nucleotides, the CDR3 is TGCGCCAGCAGCTTGGAACAGGGCCAAAATTCACCCCTCCACTTT.

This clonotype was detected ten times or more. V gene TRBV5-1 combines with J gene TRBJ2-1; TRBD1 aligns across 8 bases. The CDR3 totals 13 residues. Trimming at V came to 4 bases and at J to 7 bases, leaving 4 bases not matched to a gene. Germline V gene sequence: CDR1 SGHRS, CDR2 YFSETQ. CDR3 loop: CASSQDRVNEQFF. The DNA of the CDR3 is TGCGCCAGCAGCCAGGACAGGGTGAATGAGCAGTTCTTC.

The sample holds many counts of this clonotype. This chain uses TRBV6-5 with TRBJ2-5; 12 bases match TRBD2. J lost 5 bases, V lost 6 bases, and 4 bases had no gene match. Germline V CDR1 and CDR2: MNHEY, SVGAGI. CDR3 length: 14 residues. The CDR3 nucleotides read TGTGCCAGCAGAGGACTAGCGGGGTTGGAGACCCAGTACTTC. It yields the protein CASRGLAGLETQYF.

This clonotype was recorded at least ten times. CDR3 bases: TGTGCCAGCCGACTCGGGACAGGGGACACTGAAGCTTTCTTT. Translation: CASRLGTGDTEAFF. The rearrangement links TRBV14 to TRBJ1-1, with 10 bases identical to TRBD1. The CDR3 is 14 amino acids. The V gene's germline CDR1 is SGHDN and CDR2 FVKESK. With 8 bases clipped from V and 3 bases from J, the junction kept 6 bases outside the gene matches.

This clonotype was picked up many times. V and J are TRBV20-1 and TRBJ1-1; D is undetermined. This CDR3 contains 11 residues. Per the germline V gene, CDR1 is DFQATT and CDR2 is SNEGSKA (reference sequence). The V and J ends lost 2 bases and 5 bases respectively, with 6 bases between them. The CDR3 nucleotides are TGCAGTGCTAGACCGGGGACTGAAGCTTTCTTT. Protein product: CSARPGTEAFF.

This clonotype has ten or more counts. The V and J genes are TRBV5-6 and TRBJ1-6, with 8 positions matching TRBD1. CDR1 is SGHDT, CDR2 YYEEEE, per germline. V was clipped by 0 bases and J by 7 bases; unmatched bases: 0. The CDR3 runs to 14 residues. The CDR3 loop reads CASSLGQGNSPLHF. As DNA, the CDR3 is TGTGCCAGCAGCTTGGGACAGGGGAATTCACCCCTCCACTTT.

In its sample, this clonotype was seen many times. The CDR3 nucleotides are TGCGCCAGCAGCTTATGGGGGAGGGACAGGGGAGACGAGCAGTACTTC. It translates to CASSLWGRDRGDEQYF. The chain joins TRBV5-1 to TRBJ2-7, with 10 positions matching TRBD1. There are 16 residues in the CDR3. V lost 2 bases to trimming and J lost 5 bases; unmatched junction nucleotides: 10. Germline V gene sequence: CDR1 SGHRS, CDR2 YFSETQ.

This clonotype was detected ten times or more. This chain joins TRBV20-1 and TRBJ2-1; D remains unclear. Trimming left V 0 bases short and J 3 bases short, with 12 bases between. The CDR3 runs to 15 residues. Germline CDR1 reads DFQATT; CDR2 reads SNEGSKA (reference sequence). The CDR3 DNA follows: TGCAGTGCTAGAGATCTGAAACTTTACTACAATGAGCAGTTCTTC. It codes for CSARDLKLYYNEQFF.

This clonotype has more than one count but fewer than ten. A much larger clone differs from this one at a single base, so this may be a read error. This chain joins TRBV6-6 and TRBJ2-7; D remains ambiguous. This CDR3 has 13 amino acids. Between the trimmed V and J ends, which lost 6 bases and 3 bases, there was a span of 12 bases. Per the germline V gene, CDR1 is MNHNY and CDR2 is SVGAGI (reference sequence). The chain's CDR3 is CASSLERVYEQYF. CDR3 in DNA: TGTGCCAGCAGCCTAGAAAGGGTCTACGAGCAGTACTTC.

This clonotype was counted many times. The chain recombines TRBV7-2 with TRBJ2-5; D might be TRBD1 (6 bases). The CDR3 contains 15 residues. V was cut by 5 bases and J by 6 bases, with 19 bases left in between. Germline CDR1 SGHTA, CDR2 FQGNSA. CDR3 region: CASSMDRPRGKTQYF. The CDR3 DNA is TGTGCCAGCAGCATGGACAGACCCAGAGGGAAGACCCAGTACTTC.

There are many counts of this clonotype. CDR3 sequence reads: CATSRDVRGDPGTQYF. For the CDR3, the DNA is TGTGCCACCAGCAGAGACGTGCGGGGGGACCCCGGGACCCAGTACTTC. The gene calls are TRBV15 and TRBJ2-5, with 8 nucleotides matching TRBD2. V gave up 0 bases and J gave up 7 bases; unmatched junction bases: 10. Germline CDR1 and CDR2: LNHNV and YYDKDF (reference sequence). CDR3 length: 16 amino acids.

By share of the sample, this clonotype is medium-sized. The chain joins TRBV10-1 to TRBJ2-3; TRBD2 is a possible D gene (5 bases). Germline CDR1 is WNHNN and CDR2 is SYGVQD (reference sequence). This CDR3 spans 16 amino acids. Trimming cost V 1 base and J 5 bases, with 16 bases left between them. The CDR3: CASSEYRPGGEDTQYF. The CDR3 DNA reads TGCGCCAGCAGTGAGTATAGGCCAGGAGGTGAAGATACGCAGTATTTT.

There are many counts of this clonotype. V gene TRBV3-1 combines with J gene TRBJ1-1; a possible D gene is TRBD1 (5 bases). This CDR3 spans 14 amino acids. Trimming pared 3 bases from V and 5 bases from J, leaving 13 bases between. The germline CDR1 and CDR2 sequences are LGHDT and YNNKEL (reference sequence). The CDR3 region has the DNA TGTGCCAGCAGCCACACGGACCGGGGGACTGAAGCTTTCTTT. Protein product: CASSHTDRGTEAFF.

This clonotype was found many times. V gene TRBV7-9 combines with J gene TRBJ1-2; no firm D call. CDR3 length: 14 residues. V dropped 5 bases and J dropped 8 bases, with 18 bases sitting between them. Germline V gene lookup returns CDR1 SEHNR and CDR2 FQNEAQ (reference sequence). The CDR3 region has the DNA TGTGCCAGCAGCGGTTGGCAGAAACATCTCGGCTACACCTTC. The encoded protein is CASSGWQKHLGYTF.

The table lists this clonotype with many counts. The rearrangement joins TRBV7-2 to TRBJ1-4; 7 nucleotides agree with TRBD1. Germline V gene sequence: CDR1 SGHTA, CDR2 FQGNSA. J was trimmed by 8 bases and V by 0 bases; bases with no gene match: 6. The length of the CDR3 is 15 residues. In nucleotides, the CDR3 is TGTGCCAGCAGCTTAGCGAGTACAGGGGAGGAAAAACTGTTTTTT. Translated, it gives CASSLASTGEEKLFF.

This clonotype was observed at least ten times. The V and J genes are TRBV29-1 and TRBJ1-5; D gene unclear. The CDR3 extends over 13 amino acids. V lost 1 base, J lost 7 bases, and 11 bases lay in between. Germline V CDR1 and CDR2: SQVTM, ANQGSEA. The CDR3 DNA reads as TGCAGCGTTGAAGTTAGCCCCGACCAGCCCCAGCATTTT. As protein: CSVEVSPDQPQHF.

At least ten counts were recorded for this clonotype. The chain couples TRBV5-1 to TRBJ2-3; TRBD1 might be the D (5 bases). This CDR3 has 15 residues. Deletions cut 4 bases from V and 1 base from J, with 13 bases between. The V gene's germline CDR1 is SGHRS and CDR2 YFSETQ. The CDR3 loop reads CASSNDSPGTDTQYF. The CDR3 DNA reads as TGCGCCAGCAGCAACGACAGCCCCGGCACAGATACGCAGTATTTT.

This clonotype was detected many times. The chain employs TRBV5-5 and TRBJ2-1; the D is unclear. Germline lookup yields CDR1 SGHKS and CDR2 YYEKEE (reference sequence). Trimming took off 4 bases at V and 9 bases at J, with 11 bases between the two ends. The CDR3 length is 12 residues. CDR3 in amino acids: CASSTRPSEQFF. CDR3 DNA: TGTGCCAGCAGCACTCGGCCCTCTGAGCAGTTCTTC.

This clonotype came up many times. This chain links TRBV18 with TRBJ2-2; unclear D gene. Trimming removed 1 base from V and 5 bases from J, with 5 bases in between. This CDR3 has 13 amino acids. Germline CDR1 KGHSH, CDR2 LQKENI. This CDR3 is CASSPQGTGELFF. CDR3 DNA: TGTGCCAGCTCACCACAGGGTACCGGGGAGCTGTTTTTT. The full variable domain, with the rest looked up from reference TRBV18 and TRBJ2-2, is NAGVMQNPRHLVRRRGQEARLRCSPMKGHSHVYWYRQLPEEGLKFMVYLQKENIIDESGMPKERFSAEFPKEGPSILRIQQVVRGDSAAYFCASSPQGTGELFFGEGSRLTVL.

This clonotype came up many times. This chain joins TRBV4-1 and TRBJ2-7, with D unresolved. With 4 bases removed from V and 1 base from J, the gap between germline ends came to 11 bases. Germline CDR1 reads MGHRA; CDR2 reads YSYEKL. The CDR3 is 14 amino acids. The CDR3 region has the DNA TGCGCCAGCAGCCTCCCGTCCGGGTCCTACGAGCAGTACTTC. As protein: CASSLPSGSYEQYF.

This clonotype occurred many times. CDR3 coding DNA: TGTGCCAGCAGTGTTAGACAGGGGTCAAATTCACCCCTCCACTTT. This sequence encodes CASSVRQGSNSPLHF. The genes are TRBV2 and TRBJ1-6; 8 bases fit TRBD1. V lost 4 bases, J lost 7 bases, and 6 bases stayed unmatched. The CDR3 totals 15 residues. The germline gives CDR1 SNHLY, CDR2 FYNNEI. Based on the CDR3 plus reference TRBV2 and TRBJ1-6, the full variable domain is EPEVTQTPSHQVTQMGQEVILRCVPISNHLYFYWYRQILGQKVEFLVSFYNNEISEKSEIFDDQFSVERPDGSNFTLKIRSTKLEDSAMYFCASSVRQGSNSPLHFGNGTRLTVT.